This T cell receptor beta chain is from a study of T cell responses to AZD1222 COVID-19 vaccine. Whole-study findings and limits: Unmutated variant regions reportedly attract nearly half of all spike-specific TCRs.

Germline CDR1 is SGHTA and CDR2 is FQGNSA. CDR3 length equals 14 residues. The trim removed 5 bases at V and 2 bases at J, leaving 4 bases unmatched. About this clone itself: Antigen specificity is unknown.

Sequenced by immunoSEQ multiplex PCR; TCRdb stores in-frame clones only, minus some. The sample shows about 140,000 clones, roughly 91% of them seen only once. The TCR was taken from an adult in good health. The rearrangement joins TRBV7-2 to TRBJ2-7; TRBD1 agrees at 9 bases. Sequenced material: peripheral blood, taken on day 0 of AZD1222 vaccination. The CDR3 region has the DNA TGTGCCAGCAGCGAGACAGGGGGTCCCTACGAGCAGTACTTC. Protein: CASSETGGPYEQYF.